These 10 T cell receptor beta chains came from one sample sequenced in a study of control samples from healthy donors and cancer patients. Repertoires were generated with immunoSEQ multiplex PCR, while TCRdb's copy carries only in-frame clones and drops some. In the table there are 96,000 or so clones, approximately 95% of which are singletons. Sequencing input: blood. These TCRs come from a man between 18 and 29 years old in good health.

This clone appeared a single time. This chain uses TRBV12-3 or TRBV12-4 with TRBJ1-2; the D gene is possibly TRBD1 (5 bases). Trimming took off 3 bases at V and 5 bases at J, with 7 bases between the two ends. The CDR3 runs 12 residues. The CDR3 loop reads CASSFQGYGYTF. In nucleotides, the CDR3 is TGTGCCAGCAGTTTCCAGGGTTATGGCTACACCTTC.

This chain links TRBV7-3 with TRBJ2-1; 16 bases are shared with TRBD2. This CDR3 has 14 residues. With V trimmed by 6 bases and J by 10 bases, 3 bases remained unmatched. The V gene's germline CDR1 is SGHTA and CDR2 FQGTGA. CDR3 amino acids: CASRGTSGRDEQFF. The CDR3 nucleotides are TGTGCCAGCAGGGGGACTAGCGGGAGGGACGAGCAGTTCTTC.

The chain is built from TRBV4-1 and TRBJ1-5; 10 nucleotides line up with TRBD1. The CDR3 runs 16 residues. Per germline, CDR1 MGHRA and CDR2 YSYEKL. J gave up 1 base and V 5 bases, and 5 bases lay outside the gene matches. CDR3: CASSAPGQGSNQPQHF. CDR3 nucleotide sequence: TGCGCCAGCAGCGCACCGGGACAGGGGAGCAATCAGCCCCAGCATTTT.

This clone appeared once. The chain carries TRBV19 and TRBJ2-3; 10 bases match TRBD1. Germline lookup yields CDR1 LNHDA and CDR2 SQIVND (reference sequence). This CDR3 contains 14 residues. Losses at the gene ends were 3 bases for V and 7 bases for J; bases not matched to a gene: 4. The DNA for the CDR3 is TGTGCCAGTAGTATTGACAGGGGGCCGAATACGCAGTATTTT. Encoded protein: CASSIDRGPNTQYF.

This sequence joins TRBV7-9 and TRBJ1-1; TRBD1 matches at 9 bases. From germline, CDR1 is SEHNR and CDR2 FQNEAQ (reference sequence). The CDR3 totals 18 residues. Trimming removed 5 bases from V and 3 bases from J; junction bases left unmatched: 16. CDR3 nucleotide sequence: TGTGCCAGCAGCGGCCCGGGACAGGGTTTAGGATTGGACACTGAAGCTTTCTTT. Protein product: CASSGPGQGLGLDTEAFF.

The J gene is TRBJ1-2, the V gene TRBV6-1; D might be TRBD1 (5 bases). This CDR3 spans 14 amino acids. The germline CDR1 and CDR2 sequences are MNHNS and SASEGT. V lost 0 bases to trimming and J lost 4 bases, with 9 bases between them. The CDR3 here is CASSEAGAFYGYTF. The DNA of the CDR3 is TGTGCCAGCAGTGAAGCAGGGGCATTCTATGGCTACACCTTC.

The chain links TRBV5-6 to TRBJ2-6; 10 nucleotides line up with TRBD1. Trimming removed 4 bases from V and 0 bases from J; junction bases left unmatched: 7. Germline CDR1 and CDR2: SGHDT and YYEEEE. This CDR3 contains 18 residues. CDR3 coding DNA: TGTGCCAGCAGCCGGGACAGGGGAAATCTCTCTGGGGCCAACGTCCTGACTTTC. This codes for CASSRDRGNLSGANVLTF.

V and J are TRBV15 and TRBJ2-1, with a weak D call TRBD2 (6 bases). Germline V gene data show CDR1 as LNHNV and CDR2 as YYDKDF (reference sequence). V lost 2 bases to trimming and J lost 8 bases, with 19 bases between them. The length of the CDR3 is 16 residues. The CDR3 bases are TGTGCCACCAGCAGAACGGGGGACCCCCATGGGGATGAGCAGTTCTTC. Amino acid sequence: CATSRTGDPHGDEQFF.

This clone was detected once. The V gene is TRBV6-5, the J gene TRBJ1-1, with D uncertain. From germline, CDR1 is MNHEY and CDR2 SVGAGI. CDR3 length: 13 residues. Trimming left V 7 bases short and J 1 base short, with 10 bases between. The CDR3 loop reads CASTPTENTEAFF. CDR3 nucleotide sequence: TGTGCCAGCACCCCGACGGAGAACACTGAAGCTTTCTTT.

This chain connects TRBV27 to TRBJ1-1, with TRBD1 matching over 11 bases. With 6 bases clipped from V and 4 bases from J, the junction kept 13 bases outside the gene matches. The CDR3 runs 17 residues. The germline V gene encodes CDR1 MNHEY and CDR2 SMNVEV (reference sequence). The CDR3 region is CASSPAGQGVGSTEAFF. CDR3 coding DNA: TGTGCCAGCAGCCCCGCGGGACAGGGGGTCGGGAGCACTGAAGCTTTCTTT.